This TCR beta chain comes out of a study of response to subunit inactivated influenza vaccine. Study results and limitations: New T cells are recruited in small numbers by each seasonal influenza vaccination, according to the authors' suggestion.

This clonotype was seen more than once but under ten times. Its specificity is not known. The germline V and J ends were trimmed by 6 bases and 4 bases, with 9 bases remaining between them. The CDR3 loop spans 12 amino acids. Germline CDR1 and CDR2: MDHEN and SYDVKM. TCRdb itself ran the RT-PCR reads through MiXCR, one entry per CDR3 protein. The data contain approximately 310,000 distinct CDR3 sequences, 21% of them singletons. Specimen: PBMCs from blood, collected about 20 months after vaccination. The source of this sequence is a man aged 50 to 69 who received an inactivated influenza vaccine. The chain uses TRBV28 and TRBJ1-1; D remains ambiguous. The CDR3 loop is CASSRARTEAFF. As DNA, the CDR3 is TGTGCCAGCAGCCGGGCTCGCACTGAAGCTTTCTTT.